The next 23 T cell receptor beta chains were all read from a single sample in a study of blood T cells in healthy people across ages. A J-beta primer mix and a sample-barcoded 5' primer were used in a second PCR of roughly 6 to 11 cycles. Using its own MiXCR run on the 5' RACE reads, TCRdb lists one record per CDR3 protein. The data hold over a million distinct CDR3 sequences, with under 45% observed a single time. Sequenced: blood. The origin of the receptors is a woman aged 55-69 years in good health.

Of note for this clonotype: This sequence may be a read error, since a much larger clone differs from it by one base. The chain joins TRBV7-2 to TRBJ2-7; D is possibly TRBD2 (6 bases). Germline loops: CDR1 SGHTA, CDR2 FQGNSA. Trimming stripped 4 bases from V and 3 bases from J, with 10 bases between. This CDR3 comprises 13 residues. This CDR3 is CASSCGVLYEQYF. The CDR3 nucleotides read TGTGCCAGCAGCTGCGGGGTTCTCTACGAGCAGTACTTC.

The chain joins TRBV6-6 to TRBJ1-1, with D tentatively TRBD1 (5 bases). In germline, CDR1 is MNHNY, CDR2 SVGAGI (reference sequence). This CDR3 has 12 amino acids. Trimming stripped 6 bases from V and 6 bases from J, with 11 bases between. CDR3 region: CASSRKTAEAFF. CDR3 sequence (DNA): TGTGCCAGCAGCCGAAAGACAGCTGAAGCTTTCTTT.

The chain employs TRBV29-1 and TRBJ2-7; TRBD1 matches at 8 bases. CDR1 is SQVTM, CDR2 ANQGSEA, per germline. The CDR3 sequence is 14 residues long. V was pared by 4 bases and J by 6 bases, with 11 bases of the junction left unmatched. The CDR3 sequence is CSVAPDRVVREQYF. CDR3 nucleotide sequence: TGCAGCGTTGCACCGGACAGGGTTGTACGCGAGCAGTACTTC.

With regard to this clonotype: The junction does not match germline at one end; this may be a read error. The genes are TRBV5-1 and TRBJ2-7, with D possibly matching TRBD2 (6 bases). The CDR3 is made up of 14 amino acids. Germline V gene lookup returns CDR1 SGHRS and CDR2 YFSETQ. The chain's CDR3 is CASSFAGSSYEQYF. The DNA for the CDR3 is TGTGCCAGCAGTTTCGCGGGGAGCTCCTACGAGCAGTACTTC.

The V and J genes are TRBV27 and TRBJ2-4, with D perhaps TRBD1 (5 bases). CDR1 is MNHEY, CDR2 SMNVEV, per germline (reference sequence). CDR3 length: 14 amino acids. Trimming took off 7 bases at V and 13 bases at J, with 23 bases between the two ends. The DNA of the CDR3 is TGTGCCAGCACTCTTCGAAGGGGTTACAATGAGCAGTACTTC. It translates to CASTLRRGYNEQYF.

Turning to this clonotype: This could be a read error, since a much larger clone is one nucleotide away. The V gene is TRBV11-2, the J gene TRBJ2-4, with D uncertain. The assigned J gene may be wrong: the sequence end matches TRBJ2-5 better. In germline, CDR1 is SGHAT, CDR2 FQNNGV. CDR3 length equals 15 residues. The DNA of the CDR3 is TGTGCCAGCAGCTTAGGGGGTCTAGGTCAAGAGACCCAGTACTTC. Translation: CASSLGGLGQETQYF.

This chain joins TRBV28 and TRBJ2-3, with 11 bases that match TRBD2. Germline V lookup: CDR1 MDHEN, CDR2 SYDVKM. V lost 5 bases to trimming and J lost 8 bases; unmatched junction nucleotides: 9. The CDR3 runs to 15 residues. The CDR3 here is CASSLAGGTRGTQYF. The CDR3 nucleotides read TGTGCCAGCAGTCTAGCGGGAGGCACACGAGGTACGCAGTATTTT.

Only a few counts were recorded for this clonotype. This rearrangement joins TRBV10-3 to TRBJ2-3; no reliable D call. The CDR3 loop spans 14 amino acids. Germline loops: CDR1 ENHRY, CDR2 SYGVKD. V lost 0 bases, J lost 2 bases, and 6 bases lay in between. CDR3 amino acids: CAISESSPTDTQYF. In DNA form, the CDR3 reads TGTGCCATCAGTGAGTCGTCCCCCACAGATACGCAGTATTTT.

The V and J genes are TRBV29-1 and TRBJ2-3, with TRBD2 matching over 10 bases. The CDR3 runs to 14 residues. Germline-derived CDR1 and CDR2 are SQVTM and ANQGSEA. Germline trimming cut 4 bases from V and 4 bases from J; bases unmatched to any gene: 5. The CDR3 here is CSVGLAGVPDTQYF. CDR3 nucleotide sequence: TGCAGCGTTGGGCTAGCGGGAGTACCAGATACGCAGTATTTT.

The chain recombines TRBV27 with TRBJ2-1, with 9 bases matching TRBD2. The last part of the DNA fits TRBJ2-7 better; the J call may be wrong. Germline CDR1 and CDR2: MNHEY and SMNVEV (reference sequence). This CDR3 is built from 15 residues. CDR3 DNA sequence: TGTGCCAGCAGGCGGCTAGCGGGATACATTGACGAGCAGTACTTC. Protein: CASRRLAGYIDEQYF.

This rearrangement joins TRBV27 to TRBJ2-3, with D perhaps TRBD2 (6 bases). Trimming removed 6 bases at V and 6 bases at J, with 19 bases between. Per germline, CDR1 MNHEY and CDR2 SMNVEV (reference sequence). This CDR3 contains 15 residues. The CDR3 region has the DNA TGTGCCAGCAGCCCTAGGACGAGCGGGTTGGATACGCAGTATTTT. It translates to CASSPRTSGLDTQYF.

The chain has TRBV24-1 and TRBJ1-5, with D unresolved. The CDR3 runs to 13 residues. Germline V lookup: CDR1 KGHDR, CDR2 SFDVKD. V was cut by 4 bases and J by 2 bases, with 5 bases left in between. CDR3 protein: CATSEGGNQPQHF. CDR3 coding DNA: TGTGCCACCAGTGAAGGAGGCAATCAGCCCCAGCATTTT.

This clonotype was picked up a small number of times. The V and J genes are TRBV29-1 and TRBJ2-1; D gene ambiguous. The CDR3 contains 13 residues. Germline assignment: CDR1 SQVTM and CDR2 ANQGSEA. Trimming shortened V by 7 bases and J by 1 base, and 11 bases separated the two germline ends. The chain's CDR3 is CSGGVGSYNEQFF. The DNA of the CDR3 is TGCAGCGGCGGTGTTGGGTCCTACAATGAGCAGTTCTTC.

J is TRBJ1-4 and V is TRBV27, with 7 bases that match TRBD1. This CDR3 has 14 amino acids. V lost 5 bases and J lost 8; bases outside the gene matches: 8. Germline lookup yields CDR1 MNHEY and CDR2 SMNVEV (reference sequence). The CDR3 DNA reads as TGTGCCAGCAGTCCCCGACAGGGAAGGGAAAAACTGTTTTTT. Translating gives CASSPRQGREKLFF. The whole variable domain, filled in from reference TRBV27 and TRBJ1-4, reads EAQVTQNPRYLITVTGKKLTVTCSQNMNHEYMSWYRQDPGLGLRQIYYSMNVEVTDKGDVPEGYKVSRKEKRNFPLILESPSPNQTSLYFCASSPRQGREKLFFGSGTQLSVL.

The gene calls are TRBV20-1 and TRBJ2-2; D gene uncertain. There are 13 residues in the CDR3. The V gene's germline CDR1 is DFQATT and CDR2 SNEGSKA (reference sequence). Trimming removed 3 bases at V and 2 bases at J, with 7 bases between. This CDR3 is CSASGVNTGELFF. The CDR3 DNA follows: TGCAGTGCTAGCGGAGTCAACACCGGGGAGCTGTTTTTT.

The gene calls are TRBV5-1 and TRBJ2-3; D unresolved. Germline-derived CDR1 and CDR2 are SGHRS and YFSETQ. V gave up 5 bases and J gave up 2 bases, with 6 bases separating them. CDR3 length: 12 amino acids. The CDR3 nucleotides read TGCGCCAGCAGGCCCCACACAGATACGCAGTATTTT. Translation: CASRPHTDTQYF.

The V and J genes are TRBV2 and TRBJ2-7; TRBD2 might be the D (6 bases). The V end was cut by 8 bases, the J end by 6 bases, with 14 bases between. Germline V gives CDR1 SNHLY, CDR2 FYNNEI. The CDR3 totals 12 residues. CDR3 protein: CASEAGPCEQYF. As DNA, the CDR3 is TGTGCCAGCGAGGCGGGGCCCTGCGAGCAGTACTTC. Based on the CDR3 plus reference TRBV2 and TRBJ2-7, the full variable domain is EPEVTQTPSHQVTQMGQEVILRCVPISNHLYFYWYRQILGQKVEFLVSFYNNEISEKSEIFDDQFSVERPDGSNFTLKIRSTKLEDSAMYFCASEAGPCEQYFGPGTRLTVT.

The J gene is TRBJ2-7, the V gene TRBV20-1, with D perhaps matching TRBD1 (5 bases). Germline lookup yields CDR1 DFQATT and CDR2 SNEGSKA (reference sequence). V was trimmed by 6 bases and J by 1 base, leaving 13 bases between them. This CDR3 spans 13 amino acids. The CDR3, as DNA: TGCAGTGCGGTCGGGCAGGGTTCCTACGAGCAGTACTTC. Translating it yields CSAVGQGSYEQYF.

This clonotype appeared a few times. The CDR3 bases are TGTGCCACCAGCAGCGGAGGTCTCCTGGATACGCAGTATTTT. This translates into CATSSGGLLDTQYF. V gene TRBV15 combines with J gene TRBJ2-3; D possibly corresponds to TRBD2 (5 bases). The CDR3 is 14 amino acids. Trimming took off 3 bases at V and 6 bases at J, with 13 bases between the two ends. Germline V gene data show CDR1 as LNHNV and CDR2 as YYDKDF (reference sequence).

The chain uses TRBV24-1 and TRBJ2-1; D might be TRBD2 (5 bases). With 0 bases removed from V and 5 bases from J, the gap between germline ends came to 7 bases. The CDR3 runs to 14 residues. Germline-derived CDR1 and CDR2 are KGHDR and SFDVKD. CDR3 DNA: TGTGCCACCAGTGATTTGCGGGGTCACAATGAGCAGTTCTTC. This encodes CATSDLRGHNEQFF.

This clonotype showed up just a few times. The CDR3 bases are TGCGCCAGCAGTCGAGGCGGGGGGAGCTCCTACAATGAGCAGTTCTTC. Its protein is CASSRGGGSSYNEQFF. The chain uses TRBV5-1 and TRBJ2-1, with 8 bases lining up with TRBD2. Per germline, CDR1 SGHRS and CDR2 YFSETQ. The CDR3 length is 16 residues. The ends lost 5 bases at V and 0 bases at J; junction bases unmatched: 7.

The rearrangement joins TRBV2 to TRBJ2-3; TRBD2 matches at 7 bases. Losses at the gene ends were 5 bases for V and 3 bases for J; bases not matched to a gene: 5. Germline V gene lookup returns CDR1 SNHLY and CDR2 FYNNEI. The CDR3 runs 14 residues. As DNA, the CDR3 is TGTGCCAGCAGTCCCGTCGGGGGGACAGATACGCAGTATTTT. Its translation is CASSPVGGTDTQYF.

Written as DNA, the CDR3 is TGTGCCAGCTCACCACTCCCTAGCGGGAGTAGTAGTTGGGATACGCAGTATTTT. Encoded protein: CASSPLPSGSSSWDTQYF. This chain links TRBV18 with TRBJ2-3, with TRBD2 identical over 10 bases. With 1 base clipped from V and 6 bases from J, the junction kept 13 bases outside the gene matches. Germline V CDR1 and CDR2: KGHSH, LQKENI. CDR3 length: 18 amino acids.